Listed below are T cell receptor beta chains from one sample, sequenced in a study of cytomegalovirus exposure and HLA in healthy donors. The repertoire was sequenced with immunoSEQ multiplex PCR; TCRdb's copy has only in-frame clones and lacks some. This sample has 150,000 or so clones; approximately 84% occur once, and the top ten carry about 1.5%. Sequences were obtained from PBMCs. These receptors were collected from a man aged 25 to 45 in good health and CMV-seropositive. Each CDR3 is given with its conserved first and last residue. Each record gives: D gene, J gene, clone size, V gene, CDR3 protein, CDR3 DNA. D genes are given only for firm matches. A clone size is listed for some rows: how often the clone was seen (once, few, many), or a class if it is expanded.

TRBD2,TRBJ2-1,NA,TRBV7-9,CASSSGGLAETNEQFF,TGTGCCAGCAGCTCCGGGGGACTAGCGGAAACGAATGAGCAGTTCTTC
NA,TRBJ2-1,once,TRBV5-4,CASSLRLSGNNEQFF,TGTGCCAGCAGCTTGCGGCTATCAGGTAACAATGAGCAGTTCTTC
NA,TRBJ2-3,NA,TRBV5-1,CASSLLSRSTDTQYF,TGCGCCAGCAGCTTGTTGAGCCGGAGCACAGATACGCAGTATTTT
NA,TRBJ2-7,once,TRBV6-1,CASSEVTGSYEQYF,TGTGCCAGCAGTGAAGTAACAGGGTCGTACGAGCAGTACTTC
TRBD1,TRBJ1-6,few,TRBV28,CASSLGQYNSPLHF,TGTGCCAGCAGTTTGGGACAGTATAATTCACCCCTCCACTTT
NA,TRBJ2-7,NA,TRBV7-2,CASNPTRDTYEQYF,TGTGCCAGCAACCCTACCCGGGACACCTACGAGCAGTACTTC
NA,TRBJ2-7,NA,TRBV7-9,CASSRWGGREEQYF,TGTGCCAGCAGCCGTTGGGGGGGCAGAGAAGAGCAGTACTTC
NA,TRBJ1-1,few,TRBV28,CASSLEVRVGTEAFF,TGTGCCAGCAGTTTAGAGGTCAGGGTTGGCACTGAAGCTTTCTTT
NA,TRBJ1-4,NA,TRBV5-1,CASSLVAGVEEKLFF,TGCGCCAGCAGCTTGGTGGCAGGGGTGGAGGAAAAACTGTTTTTT
NA,TRBJ2-3,NA,TRBV15,CATSQTRVDTQYF,TGTGCCACCAGCCAAACTAGAGTCGATACGCAGTATTTT
TRBD1,TRBJ2-6,once,TRBV18,CASSPGTASGANVLTF,TGTGCCAGCTCACCTGGGACAGCCTCTGGGGCCAACGTCCTGACTTTC
TRBD1,TRBJ2-5,NA,TRBV18,CASSPPGQGETQYF,TGTGCCAGCTCACCACCGGGACAGGGAGAGACCCAGTACTTC
NA,TRBJ2-2,NA,TRBV19,CASSPNTDYGGELFF,TGTGCCAGTAGTCCCAACACAGACTACGGCGGGGAGCTGTTTTTT
TRBD1,TRBJ2-5,NA,TRBV6-1,CASSEVGGWETQYF,TGTGCCAGCAGTGAAGTAGGGGGCTGGGAGACCCAGTACTTC
NA,TRBJ1-3,NA,TRBV6-5,CATSGAGNTIYF,TGTGCCACTTCGGGGGCTGGAAACACCATATATTTT
NA,TRBJ2-1,NA,TRBV19,CASSIGRVPNEQFF,TGTGCCAGTAGTATAGGGAGGGTACCGAATGAGCAGTTCTTC
TRBD1,TRBJ2-7,NA,TRBV6-1,CASSERRTGLGTEQYF,TGTGCCAGCAGTGAACGTCGGACAGGGCTGGGAACCGAGCAGTACTTC
TRBD2,TRBJ2-4,NA,TRBV2,CASSEEQRGGGKAVNIQYF,TGTGCCAGCAGTGAAGAACAGCGGGGGGGCGGGAAAGCCGTCAACATTCAGTACTTC
NA,TRBJ2-1,once,TRBV9,CASSLGLNNEQFF,TGTGCCAGCAGCCTCGGACTAAACAATGAGCAGTTCTTC
NA,TRBJ2-5,NA,TRBV5-4,CASSSYNQETQYF,TGTGCCAGCAGCTCCTATAACCAAGAGACCCAGTACTTC
TRBD1,TRBJ1-1,NA,TRBV11-2,CASSLWTGMNTEAFF,TGTGCCAGCAGCTTATGGACAGGAATGAACACTGAAGCTTTCTTT
NA,TRBJ1-5,few,TRBV11-1,CASSRDVHQPQHF,TGTGCCAGCAGCCGAGATGTCCATCAGCCCCAGCATTTT
NA,TRBJ2-7,few,TRBV6-5,CASSDQGSSYEQYF,TGTGCCAGCAGTGACCAGGGGAGTTCCTACGAGCAGTACTTC
NA,TRBJ2-5,NA,TRBV9,CASSVGGIHQETQYF,TGTGCCAGCAGCGTAGGAGGGATCCACCAAGAGACCCAGTACTTC
TRBD1,TRBJ1-1,few,TRBV6-6,CASSSTGGGTEAFF,TGTGCCAGCAGTTCGACAGGGGGCGGGACTGAAGCTTTCTTT
TRBD1,TRBJ1-4,few,TRBV9,CASSVGGGQGGEKLFF,TGTGCCAGCAGCGTAGGAGGGGGACAGGGCGGTGAAAAACTGTTTTTT
TRBD2,TRBJ2-7,NA,TRBV5-1,CASSSTPGTSDGEQYF,TGCGCCAGCAGCTCAACCCCCGGGACTAGCGACGGCGAGCAGTACTTC
NA,TRBJ2-3,NA,TRBV11-2,CASSSQRVGTDTQYF,TGTGCCAGCAGCTCCCAGAGGGTAGGCACAGATACGCAGTATTTT
TRBD2,TRBJ2-1,NA,TRBV2,CASTRGGSSYNEQFF,TGTGCCAGCACCCGGGGGGGTAGCTCCTACAATGAGCAGTTCTTC
NA,TRBJ2-1,NA,TRBV7-7,CASSLEWGDEQFF,TGTGCCAGCAGCTTAGAGTGGGGGGATGAGCAGTTCTTC